This entry concerns a single T cell receptor beta chain. Produced via immunoSEQ multiplex PCR; TCRdb's table is partial and in-frame only. The sample holds about 330,000 clones, 70% to 90% seen once. From germline, CDR1 is WNHNN and CDR2 SYGVQD (reference sequence). The J segment lost 4 bases and the V segment lost 4 bases, leaving 10 bases of the junction unmatched. This CDR3 has 16 amino acids. The sample comes from a study of blood T cell repertoires in COVID-19. V usage is TRBV10-1 and J usage is TRBJ2-1; 7 bases are shared with TRBD1. The source material was PBMCs or T cells enriched from blood (not recorded which). The receptor comes from a woman aged 25-40 years who had recovered from COVID-19. The CDR3 DNA follows: TGCGCCAGCAGTGTTCACAGGGGTTCGGGGTACAATGAGCAGTTCTTC. Its translation: CASSVHRGSGYNEQFF.